The present TCR beta chain was sequenced within a study of blood T cell repertoires in COVID-19. Under the authors' procedure: Researchers report that nucleated cell counts were estimated from reference gene primer amplification. Using immunoSEQ multiplex PCR, the repertoire was profiled, and TCRdb retains in-frame clones only, with some absent. V, J and clone size reflect that table, while D and trimming were determined from the DNA. The sample has approximately 58,000 clones, approximately 81% seen once. CDR1 is MNHEY and CDR2 is SVGAGI in the germline V gene. The V gene end was trimmed by 4 bases and the J gene end by 5 bases; junction bases not matched to a gene: 9. The CDR3 runs 16 residues.

The genes are TRBV6-5 and TRBJ2-3; 10 bases agree with TRBD2. This clonotype was obtained from a man in his forties with active COVID-19. Sequencing was carried out using peripheral blood. CDR3 in amino acids: CASSSFSGRGQDTQYF. The CDR3 nucleotides are TGTGCCAGCAGTTCATTCAGCGGGAGGGGTCAAGATACGCAGTATTTT.